The 32 T cell receptor beta chains below come from one sample, sequenced in a study of blood T cell repertoires in COVID-19. Libraries were prepared by immunoSEQ multiplex PCR; TCRdb keeps only in-frame clonotypes and omits some of them. The profile shows roughly 250,000 clones, approximately 90% of them singletons. Sequencing used PBMCs or T cells enriched from blood (not recorded which). These receptor sequences come from a woman between 25 and 40 years old with acute COVID-19.

The chain links TRBV6-5 to TRBJ1-2; a weak D match, TRBD1 (6 bases). The CDR3 runs 14 residues. CDR1 and CDR2 from the germline V gene are MNHEY and SVGAGI. The germline V and J ends were trimmed by 6 bases and 4 bases, with 15 bases remaining between them. The CDR3 DNA is TGTGCCAGCAGCGCCAGAGGACAGCTCTATGGCTACACCTTC. It specifies CASSARGQLYGYTF.

The rearrangement links TRBV20-1 to TRBJ2-3; D remains unclear. Trimming pared 3 bases from V and 2 bases from J, leaving 3 bases between. From germline, CDR1 is DFQATT and CDR2 SNEGSKA (reference sequence). The CDR3 runs 11 residues. CDR3 amino acids: CSARYTDTQYF. CDR3 DNA: TGCAGTGCTAGGTACACAGATACGCAGTATTTT.

The chain carries TRBV10-1 and TRBJ2-1, with 9 nucleotides matching TRBD1. The CDR3 extends over 18 amino acids. The germline V gene encodes CDR1 WNHNN and CDR2 SYGVQD (reference sequence). Trimming removed 3 bases from V and 4 bases from J; junction bases left unmatched: 13. In DNA form, the CDR3 reads TGCGCCAGCAGTGATGGGGGACAGGGACCGCCAACATACAATGAGCAGTTCTTC. Translation: CASSDGGQGPPTYNEQFF.

The V gene is TRBV4-1, the J gene TRBJ2-1, with TRBD2 matching over 11 bases. This CDR3 region has 15 residues. Germline values: CDR1 MGHRA, CDR2 YSYEKL. The ends lost 3 bases at V and 6 bases at J; junction bases unmatched: 4. CDR3 loop: CASSQGTSGPNEQFF. The CDR3 DNA follows: TGCGCCAGCAGCCAGGGGACTAGCGGCCCCAATGAGCAGTTCTTC.

This clone was seen more than once but under ten times. The chain has TRBV5-4 and TRBJ1-1; tentatively, D is TRBD1 (5 bases). The CDR3 contains 16 residues. Germline loops: CDR1 SGHNT, CDR2 YYREEE (reference sequence). Trimming removed 0 bases from V and 1 base from J, with 13 bases in between. CDR3: CASSLGSGGWNTEAFF. CDR3 in DNA: TGTGCCAGCAGCTTGGGGTCCGGGGGGTGGAACACTGAAGCTTTCTTT.

The chain joins TRBV5-1 to TRBJ2-7; 8 nucleotides align to TRBD1. V gave up 0 bases and J gave up 6 bases; unmatched junction bases: 5. Germline CDR1 and CDR2: SGHRS and YFSETQ. This CDR3 is 14 amino acids long. The DNA for the CDR3 is TGCGCCAGCAGCTTGGGACAGGGGATAGGCGAGCAGTACTTC. As protein: CASSLGQGIGEQYF.

This clone was detected only once. The chain carries TRBV2 and TRBJ1-2; D call uncertain. This CDR3 is 13 amino acids long. Germline V gene sequence: CDR1 SNHLY, CDR2 FYNNEI. V shed 8 bases and J shed 2 bases, with 12 bases lying between them. The DNA of the CDR3 is TGTGCCAGCGGAAGGAGCGAGAACTATGGCTACACCTTC. As protein: CASGRSENYGYTF. Full variable domain (missing parts from reference TRBV2 and TRBJ1-2): EPEVTQTPSHQVTQMGQEVILRCVPISNHLYFYWYRQILGQKVEFLVSFYNNEISEKSEIFDDQFSVERPDGSNFTLKIRSTKLEDSAMYFCASGRSENYGYTFGSGTRLTVV.

This rearrangement joins TRBV29-1 to TRBJ2-7; TRBD2 matches 7 bases. CDR3 size: 16 residues. The V gene's germline CDR1 is SQVTM and CDR2 ANQGSEA. The V gene end was trimmed by 4 bases and the J gene end by 0 bases; junction bases not matched to a gene: 12. The CDR3 nucleotides read TGCAGCGTTGTTTGGGCGGGAGAGTTATTCTCCTACGAGCAGTACTTC. Its protein product is CSVVWAGELFSYEQYF.

V usage is TRBV7-6 and J usage is TRBJ2-2, with TRBD2 as a possible D gene (6 bases). This CDR3 has 16 residues. Trimming shortened V by 5 bases and J by 1 base, and 14 bases separated the two germline ends. The germline gives CDR1 SGHVS, CDR2 FNYEAQ. Here the CDR3 reads CASSQGPAGNTGELFF. The CDR3 bases are TGTGCCAGCAGCCAAGGGCCAGCGGGGAACACCGGGGAGCTGTTTTTT.

This clone was found once. The J gene is TRBJ2-6, the V gene TRBV7-3, with D maybe TRBD1 (6 bases). Trimming took 3 bases from V and 3 from J, leaving 9 bases between them. Germline loops: CDR1 SGHTA, CDR2 FQGTGA. The CDR3 loop spans 15 amino acids. CDR3 region: CASSFDRLGANVLTF. The DNA for the CDR3 is TGTGCCAGCAGCTTCGACAGGCTTGGGGCCAACGTCCTGACTTTC.

This clone was detected a few times. The V gene is TRBV7-6, the J gene TRBJ1-1, with D maybe TRBD1 (6 bases). Germline lookup yields CDR1 SGHVS and CDR2 FNYEAQ. Trimming took 4 bases from V and 1 from J, leaving 7 bases between them. This CDR3 contains 13 residues. This CDR3 is CASSSQGNTEAFF. The CDR3 bases are TGTGCCAGCAGCTCACAGGGGAACACTGAAGCTTTCTTT.

This sequence joins TRBV5-1 and TRBJ2-3, with TRBD2 identical over 10 bases. V was pared by 0 bases and J by 0 bases, with 10 bases of the junction left unmatched. The CDR3 has 19 amino acids. Germline lookup yields CDR1 SGHRS and CDR2 YFSETQ. In DNA, the CDR3 is TGCGCCAGCAGCTTGGCCGCAGGACTAGCGGCCCCTAGCACAGATACGCAGTATTTT. Its translation is CASSLAAGLAAPSTDTQYF. Complete variable domain (other parts from reference TRBV5-1 and TRBJ2-3): KAGVTQTPRYLIKTRGQQVTLSCSPISGHRSVSWYQQTPGQGLQFLFEYFSETQRNKGNFPGRFSGRQFSNSRSEMNVSTLELGDSALYLCASSLAAGLAAPSTDTQYFGPGTRLTVL.

The chain employs TRBV4-1 and TRBJ1-6; D is unresolved. Trimming took 4 bases from V and 9 from J, leaving 13 bases between them. Per germline, CDR1 MGHRA and CDR2 YSYEKL. The CDR3 runs to 14 residues. The CDR3, as DNA: TGCGCCAGCAGCCCCGAAAGGGAGTTTTCACCCCTCCACTTT. This codes for CASSPEREFSPLHF.

The rearrangement links TRBV2 to TRBJ1-6; D perhaps matches TRBD1 (6 bases). V was trimmed by 6 bases and J by 9 bases, leaving 12 bases between them. Per the germline V gene, CDR1 is SNHLY and CDR2 is FYNNEI. The CDR3 is 13 amino acids. In nucleotides, the CDR3 is TGTGCCAGCAGGGGGGTGGGGGCTTCACCCCTCCACTTT. The encoded protein is CASRGVGASPLHF.

This clone was seen more than once but under ten times. The chain employs TRBV12-3 or TRBV12-4 and TRBJ2-4, with 7 positions matching TRBD2. The CDR3 is 12 amino acids. The trim removed 5 bases at V and 10 bases at J, leaving 5 bases unmatched. CDR3 loop: CASSATGGIQYF. CDR3 nucleotides: TGTGCCAGCAGTGCCACGGGGGGAATTCAGTACTTC.

The rearrangement links TRBV6-6 to TRBJ2-7; weak D call: TRBD1 (6 bases). CDR1 MNHNY and CDR2 SVGAGI come from the germline V gene (reference sequence). This CDR3 comprises 16 residues. V dropped 4 bases and J dropped 0 bases, with 16 bases sitting between them. CDR3 coding DNA: TGTGCCAGCAGTTCGCCACTACAGGGCCGCTCCTACGAGCAGTACTTC. Translation: CASSSPLQGRSYEQYF.

V and J are TRBV11-2 and TRBJ2-7; 7 bases fit TRBD1. Germline-derived CDR1 and CDR2 are SGHAT and FQNNGV. The length of the CDR3 is 14 residues. The junction had 4 bases not matched to a gene; V was cut back by 2 bases and J by 3 bases. The CDR3 sequence: CASSLYTGDYEQYF. The DNA of the CDR3 is TGTGCCAGCAGCTTATACACAGGGGACTACGAGCAGTACTTC. Variable domain in full (rest from reference TRBV11-2 and TRBJ2-7): EAGVAQSPRYKIIEKRQSVAFWCNPISGHATLYWYQQILGQGPKLLIQFQNNGVVDDSQLPKDRFSAERLKGVDSTLKIQPAKLEDSAVYLCASSLYTGDYEQYFGPGTRLTVT.

The gene calls are TRBV7-3 and TRBJ1-4; D unclear. Germline-derived CDR1 and CDR2 are SGHTA and FQGTGA. The CDR3 extends over 13 amino acids. V gave up 6 bases and J gave up 7 bases, with 12 bases separating them. CDR3 DNA sequence: TGTGCCAGCAGTCCTACTCCGGGTGAAAAACTGTTTTTT. This encodes CASSPTPGEKLFF.

The chain is built from TRBV10-3 and TRBJ2-1; TRBD2 aligns across 15 bases. The J segment lost 6 bases and the V segment lost 10 bases, leaving 13 bases of the junction unmatched. The CDR3 extends over 17 amino acids. From germline, CDR1 is ENHRY and CDR2 SYGVKD. CDR3 sequence: CATGLAGGPFLSNEQFF. In DNA form, the CDR3 reads TGTGCCACCGGACTAGCGGGAGGGCCATTCTTATCCAATGAGCAGTTCTTC.

The count of this clone is one. The chain has TRBV10-3 and TRBJ2-2, with TRBD1 matching 7 bases. The CDR3 has 19 amino acids. CDR1 ENHRY and CDR2 SYGVKD come from the germline V gene. V lost 5 bases, J lost 0 bases, and 15 bases stayed unmatched. The CDR3 bases are TGTGCCATCAGTACCTCCTCTCACAGGGGTATGACGAACACCGGGGAGCTGTTTTTT. It translates to CAISTSSHRGMTNTGELFF.

The chain uses TRBV4-2 and TRBJ1-1; 10 bases align to TRBD1. CDR3 length: 18 residues. Germline V gene lookup returns CDR1 LGHNA and CDR2 YNFKEQ. Trimming at V came to 2 bases and at J to 1 base, leaving 10 bases not matched to a gene. CDR3 nucleotide sequence: TGTGCCAGCAGCCAACGTCCGGGACAGGGGTGGGCGAACACTGAAGCTTTCTTT. This encodes CASSQRPGQGWANTEAFF.

This rearrangement joins TRBV29-1 to TRBJ1-2, with 10 bases fitting TRBD1. V lost 4 bases to trimming and J lost 7 bases; unmatched junction nucleotides: 12. In germline, CDR1 is SQVTM, CDR2 ANQGSEA. This CDR3 has 15 amino acids. Here the CDR3 reads CSVVYSGQGFGGYTF. CDR3 DNA: TGCAGCGTTGTATATTCGGGACAGGGGTTCGGTGGCTACACCTTC.

This chain joins TRBV15 and TRBJ1-2; no definite D call. Trimming cost V 0 bases and J 2 bases, with 10 bases left between them. The CDR3 runs to 15 residues. Germline V gene data show CDR1 as LNHNV and CDR2 as YYDKDF (reference sequence). CDR3 in DNA: TGTGCCACCAGCAGAGAGGCACCACAAAACTATGGCTACACCTTC. It translates to CATSREAPQNYGYTF.

CDR3 DNA: TGTGCTAGTGGTTTTAATAATTCACCCCTCCACTTT. This codes for CASGFNNSPLHF. The chain employs TRBV12-5 and TRBJ1-6, with unresolved D. CDR3 length: 12 residues. Trimming pared 3 bases from V and 5 bases from J, leaving 2 bases between. CDR1 and CDR2 from the germline V gene are LGHNT and FRNRAP. The whole variable domain, remainder taken from reference TRBV12-5 and TRBJ1-6, is DARVTQTPRHKVTEMGQEVTMRCQPILGHNTVFWYRQTMMQGLELLAYFRNRAPLDDSGMPKDRFSAEMPDATLATLKIQPSEPRDSAVYFCASGFNNSPLHFGNGTRLTVT.

The chain couples TRBV13 to TRBJ1-3, with a weak D call TRBD1 (5 bases). The germline V gene encodes CDR1 PRHDT and CDR2 FYEKMQ (reference sequence). The CDR3 runs to 15 residues. The germline V and J ends were trimmed by 2 bases and 1 base, with 9 bases remaining between them. The CDR3 bases are TGTGCCAGCAGCTTACAGGGCTGGTCTGGAAACACCATATATTTT. Translation: CASSLQGWSGNTIYF.

CDR3 DNA sequence: TGTGCCAGCATCTTAAGTCCCCACAGGGGCAATTCACCCCTCCACTTT. Amino acids: CASILSPHRGNSPLHF. The chain is built from TRBV28 and TRBJ1-6; 7 bases align to TRBD1. The CDR3 is 16 residues long. V lost 7 bases to trimming and J lost 7 bases; unmatched junction nucleotides: 13. In germline, CDR1 is MDHEN, CDR2 SYDVKM.

The chain joins TRBV4-1 to TRBJ1-1, with D possibly matching TRBD1 (5 bases). The CDR3 contains 14 residues. The germline gives CDR1 MGHRA, CDR2 YSYEKL. Trimming took 2 bases from V and 2 from J, leaving 9 bases between them. The CDR3 DNA sequence: TGCGCCAGCAGCCAAATGGGGACTAACACTGAAGCTTTCTTT. Residues: CASSQMGTNTEAFF.

The chain has TRBV24-1 and TRBJ2-1, with 7 positions matching TRBD2. This CDR3 contains 14 residues. Trimming at V came to 3 bases and at J to 9 bases, leaving 7 bases not matched to a gene. In germline, CDR1 is KGHDR, CDR2 SFDVKD. CDR3 nucleotide sequence: TGTGCCACCAGTGATAAGGCAGGGAGGGGTGAGCAGTTCTTC. Its protein is CATSDKAGRGEQFF.

This chain connects TRBV19 to TRBJ2-5; the D gene is possibly TRBD1 (6 bases). V was trimmed by 9 bases and J by 5 bases, leaving 25 bases between them. CDR3 length: 16 residues. Per germline, CDR1 LNHDA and CDR2 SQIVND (reference sequence). CDR3 region: CARTGTPRGVAETQYF. In DNA, the CDR3 is TGTGCCAGGACGGGGACCCCCAGGGGTGTCGCGGAGACCCAGTACTTC. Filled out from reference TRBV19 and TRBJ2-5, the complete variable domain reads DGGITQSPKYLFRKEGQNVTLSCEQNLNHDAMYWYRQDPGQGLRLIYYSQIVNDFQKGDIAEGYSVSREKKESFPLTVTSAQKNPTAFYLCARTGTPRGVAETQYFGPGTRLLVL.

The chain recombines TRBV5-1 with TRBJ1-1; the match to TRBD1 covers 7 bases. This CDR3 has 14 residues. The V gene end was trimmed by 3 bases and the J gene end by 3 bases; junction bases not matched to a gene: 5. CDR1 is SGHRS, CDR2 YFSETQ, per germline. The CDR3 sequence: CASSSTGADTEAFF. CDR3 DNA: TGCGCCAGCAGCTCTACAGGGGCGGACACTGAAGCTTTCTTT.

The chain carries TRBV9 and TRBJ1-4, with unresolved D. CDR3 length: 13 residues. The V gene lost 0 bases and the J gene lost 8 bases, with 8 bases spanning the gap. From germline, CDR1 is SGDLS and CDR2 YYNGEE. CDR3 loop: CASSVATEEKLFF. The CDR3 nucleotides are TGTGCCAGCAGCGTAGCTACTGAGGAAAAACTGTTTTTT.

V and J are TRBV19 and TRBJ1-5, with 7 bases that match TRBD1. This CDR3 is 16 amino acids long. The ends lost 3 bases at V and 3 bases at J; junction bases unmatched: 8. Germline V gives CDR1 LNHDA, CDR2 SQIVND (reference sequence). DNA for the CDR3: TGTGCCAGTAGTATTAACGGGGGACAGTCCAATCAGCCCCAGCATTTT. Residues: CASSINGGQSNQPQHF.